Each of the 20 T cell receptor beta chains below was sequenced from the same sample in a study of regulatory T cells in long-lasting Graves disease (dated by TCRdb to the early 2020s). Receptors were amplified or captured by multiplex PCR. The sequencer listed for this sample is Illumina HiSeq 4000. To build TCR beta libraries, CDR3 regions were amplified by Arm-PCR using iRepertoire HTBI primers. Through fastp at Q25 and MiXCR, TCRdb rebuilt clones from the public reads, retaining in-frame beta chains. Merged by CDR3 protein, the rows form single entries marked with the most common genes and DNA. The sample has around 500,000 distinct CDR3 sequences on record, roughly 20% of them singletons. Of the sample, over 7.5% falls within the top ten clones. Explained via the paper, the time point label denotes: persistent/refractory GD, antithyroid drugs over 5 years with positive TRAb. For both TCR sequencing and RNA sequencing, RNA was extracted from PBMCs using TRIzol.

Sequencing was performed on peripheral blood mononuclear cells (PBMCs), taken when the disease was refractory, from a patient treated with antithyroid drugs. The source is a female donor with Graves disease.

CDR3 sequence: CASSFQGRMNTEAFF. The CDR3 coding sequence is TGCGCCAGCAGCTTCCAGGGGCGGATGAACACTGAAGCTTTCTTT. The chain has TRBV5-1 and TRBJ1-1, with a tentative D call TRBD1 (6 bases). The germline V and J ends were trimmed by 2 bases and 0 bases, with 11 bases remaining between them. CDR3 length equals 15 residues. CDR1 SGHRS and CDR2 YFSETQ come from the germline V gene.

This clonotype turned up a few times. The chain employs TRBV5-1 and TRBJ2-1, with 10 bases fitting TRBD2. The length of the CDR3 is 22 residues. Losses at the gene ends were 1 base for V and 4 bases for J; bases not matched to a gene: 23. Germline V gives CDR1 SGHRS, CDR2 YFSETQ. The CDR3 DNA is TGCGCCAGCAGCTTGATCCGTTCCGGGGCGCTAGCGGGAGCCCTGATATACAATGAGCAGTTCTTC. Amino acids: CASSLIRSGALAGALIYNEQFF.

The genes are TRBV29-1 and TRBJ2-2; possible D gene TRBD2, 8 bases. From germline, CDR1 is SQVTM and CDR2 ANQGSEA. Deletions cut 7 bases from V and 5 bases from J, with 17 bases between. There are 14 residues in the CDR3. In nucleotides, the CDR3 is TGCAGCGCCTCGGGAGGGGGCCGAACCGGGGAGCTGTTTTTT. Protein sequence: CSASGGGRTGELFF.

This clonotype was seen ten or more times. This chain connects TRBV30 to TRBJ1-5, with 7 bases that match TRBD1. V gave up 5 bases and J gave up 3 bases; unmatched junction bases: 4. Germline V gene sequence: CDR1 GTSNPN, CDR2 SVGIG (reference sequence). The CDR3 sequence is 13 residues long. The CDR3 DNA sequence: TGTGCCTGGTCACAGGGGAACAATCAGCCCCAGCATTTT. It yields the protein CAWSQGNNQPQHF.

This clonotype occurred many times. The genes are TRBV28 and TRBJ1-2, with TRBD1 matching over 9 bases. The CDR3 extends over 15 amino acids. Germline CDR1 and CDR2: MDHEN and SYDVKM. J lost 8 bases, V lost 5 bases, and 12 bases had no gene match. DNA for the CDR3: TGTGCCAGCAGTGGTTACCGGGACAGGGCCATGGGCTACACCTTC. It specifies CASSGYRDRAMGYTF.

The chain couples TRBV18 to TRBJ1-6; maybe TRBD1 (6 bases). Germline CDR1 reads KGHSH; CDR2 reads LQKENI. This CDR3 spans 16 amino acids. The V gene lost 2 bases and the J gene lost 4 bases, with 12 bases spanning the gap. In DNA form, the CDR3 reads TGTGCCAGCTCACCAGCAGGGGATCTTTATAATTCACCCCTCCACTTT. Its protein product is CASSPAGDLYNSPLHF. The whole variable domain, filled in from reference TRBV18 and TRBJ1-6, reads NAGVMQNPRHLVRRRGQEARLRCSPMKGHSHVYWYRQLPEEGLKFMVYLQKENIIDESGMPKERFSAEFPKEGPSILRIQQVVRGDSAAYFCASSPAGDLYNSPLHFGNGTRLTVT.

This clonotype was counted at least ten times. The chain combines TRBV9 with TRBJ1-1; no clear D. Germline V gene sequence: CDR1 SGDLS, CDR2 YYNGEE. The CDR3 has 14 amino acids. V gave up 0 bases and J gave up 1 base, with 7 bases separating them. The CDR3 nucleotides read TGTGCCAGCAGCGTAGCAGGTACGAACACTGAAGCTTTCTTT. It yields the protein CASSVAGTNTEAFF.

This clonotype was found many times. The junction and the germline gene differ at one end; a read error may be behind it. The CDR3 region has the DNA TGTGCCAGCAGCCAAGGCAATCAGCCCCAGCATTTT. This codes for CASSQGNQPQHF. The chain has TRBV5-1 and TRBJ1-5; unclear D gene. In germline, CDR1 is SGHRS, CDR2 YFSETQ. CDR3 size: 12 residues.

On this clonotype: A much larger clone differs by one base, so this may be a read error. J is TRBJ2-7 and V is TRBV15, with D possibly matching TRBD2 (6 bases). The CDR3 is 17 amino acids. Germline V gene lookup returns CDR1 LNHNV and CDR2 YYDKDF (reference sequence). The CDR3 protein is CATSRDPGGVSSYEHYF. Here the CDR3 DNA reads TGTGCCACCAGCAGAGATCCGGGCGGGGTAAGCTCCTACGAGCATTACTTC. Looking up the rest from reference TRBV15 and TRBJ2-7 gives the full variable domain: DAMVIQNPRYQVTQFGKPVTLSCSQTLNHNVMYWYQQKSSQAPKLLFHYYDKDFNNEADTPDNFQSRRPNTSFCFLDIRSPGLGDTAMYLCATSRDPGGVSSYEHYFGPGTRLTVT.

This clonotype was counted a few times. The chain combines TRBV7-8 with TRBJ1-1; D call uncertain. Trimming took off 6 bases at V and 0 bases at J, with 20 bases between the two ends. Germline V gene sequence: CDR1 SGHVS, CDR2 FQNEAQ. The CDR3 has 17 residues. The CDR3: CASSPAGIWKVNTEAFF. CDR3 nucleotide sequence: TGTGCCAGCAGTCCCGCCGGGATCTGGAAGGTGAACACTGAAGCTTTCTTT.

This clonotype was seen ten or more times. V usage is TRBV28 and J usage is TRBJ2-7, with 7 bases lining up with TRBD2. The CDR3 is 15 residues long. The V gene end was trimmed by 3 bases and the J gene end by 3 bases; junction bases not matched to a gene: 8. The germline V gene has CDR1 MDHEN and CDR2 SYDVKM. The CDR3 coding sequence is TGTGCCAGCAGTTTCTCGTGGGCTAGCGGCTACGAGCAGTACTTC. Protein sequence: CASSFSWASGYEQYF.

Details on this clonotype: One base separates it from a far larger clone, so it is likely a read error. V usage is TRBV6-5 and J usage is TRBJ1-1; D is ambiguous. CDR3 size: 13 residues. Per germline, CDR1 MNHEY and CDR2 SVGAGI. The CDR3 protein is CASSFGQNTEALF. The CDR3 nucleotides read TGTGCCAGCAGTTTCGGCCAGAACACTGAAGCTCTCTTT.

This chain joins TRBV19 and TRBJ1-5; possibly TRBD1 for D (5 bases). The CDR3 contains 22 residues. The germline CDR1 and CDR2 sequences are LNHDA and SQIVND (reference sequence). The ends were cut back, 3 bases at V and 1 base at J, with 31 bases in the middle. Written as DNA, the CDR3 is TGTGCCAGTAGTATCGGGCCTCGGGGGAGCGCGGGCATAAGGAGAAGCAATCAGCCCCAGCATTTT. Translated, it gives CASSIGPRGSAGIRRSNQPQHF.

This clonotype was observed a handful of times. CDR3 nucleotide sequence: TGTGCCAGCAGCGACCGGGACAAGATTTACGAGCAGTACTTC. Its protein product is CASSDRDKIYEQYF. J is TRBJ2-7 and V is TRBV5-5; perhaps TRBD1 as D (6 bases). This CDR3 spans 14 amino acids. Germline values: CDR1 SGHKS, CDR2 YYEKEE (reference sequence). V shed 4 bases and J shed 4 bases, with 15 bases lying between them. Full variable domain (missing parts from reference TRBV5-5 and TRBJ2-7): DAGVTQSPTHLIKTRGQQVTLRCSPISGHKSVSWYQQVLGQGPQFIFQYYEKEERGRGNFPDRFSARQFPNYSSELNVNALLLGDSALYLCASSDRDKIYEQYFGPGTRLTVT.

The chain combines TRBV28 with TRBJ2-5; D may be TRBD2 (6 bases). The DNA end is a closer match to TRBJ2-1, so the J assignment may be wrong. This CDR3 region has 18 residues. Per germline, CDR1 MDHEN and CDR2 SYDVKM. The CDR3 coding sequence is TGTGCCAGCAAGAGGAAGCGGGCCGGAGTCAGCTCCTACAATGAGCAGTTCTTC. This sequence encodes CASKRKRAGVSSYNEQFF.

This clonotype was counted at least ten times. The rearrangement links TRBV12-3 or TRBV12-4 to TRBJ1-2, with D hard to call. The CDR3 is 12 amino acids. With 3 bases removed from V and 8 bases from J, the gap between germline ends came to 10 bases. CDR3 amino acids: CASSFQLIGYTF. CDR3 DNA sequence: TGTGCCAGCAGTTTTCAGCTGATAGGCTACACCTTC.

This clonotype was counted ten times or more. The rearrangement links TRBV6-5 to TRBJ2-5; D gene ambiguous. With 0 bases removed from V and 2 bases from J, the gap between germline ends came to 10 bases. In germline, CDR1 is MNHEY, CDR2 SVGAGI. The CDR3 runs to 15 residues. The CDR3 DNA reads TGTGCCAGCAGTTACTCTACCGGAGATCAAGAGACCCAGTACTTC. Residues: CASSYSTGDQETQYF.

This clonotype was detected ten times or more. The chain carries TRBV19 and TRBJ2-2; 13 bases fit TRBD2. The CDR3 is 21 amino acids. V trimming: 2 bases; J trimming: 2 bases; junction bases outside the gene matches: 14. Germline CDR1 is LNHDA and CDR2 is SQIVND (reference sequence). The CDR3 DNA follows: TGTGCCAGTAGTATAATTCGACTAGCGGGAGGAAGAGGTGGTAACACCGGGGAGCTGTTTTTT. Amino acid sequence: CASSIIRLAGGRGGNTGELFF.

The sample holds a few counts of this clonotype. The chain links TRBV10-3 to TRBJ2-7; 7 bases align to TRBD2. Unmatched junction bases numbered 7, after V lost 0 bases and J lost 5 bases. Germline CDR1 ENHRY, CDR2 SYGVKD. CDR3 length equals 15 residues. The CDR3 reads CAISESKWGGDEQYF. CDR3 in DNA: TGTGCCATCAGTGAGTCGAAGTGGGGAGGGGACGAGCAGTACTTC.

The rearrangement links TRBV7-2 to TRBJ2-7; 7 bases are a match to TRBD1. The V and J ends lost 1 base and 3 bases, in that order; junction bases with no gene match: 3. This CDR3 region has 14 residues. From germline, CDR1 is SGHTA and CDR2 FQGNSA. CDR3 region: CASSLVGGYYEQYF. DNA for the CDR3: TGTGCCAGCAGCTTAGTAGGGGGCTACTACGAGCAGTACTTC.